What follows is one TCR beta chain and its context. The data stem from a study of blood T cell repertoires in COVID-19. In the study overall: There were acute and convalescent COVID-19 samples, and they came from the United States, Italy and Spain.

Method: immunoSEQ multiplex PCR; TCRdb's copy keeps in-frame clones and lacks some. The sample gives almost 250,000 clones, about 89% of which show up once; about 1.6% is in the top ten. The sequenced sample consisted of peripheral blood. The clonotype comes from a woman aged 55-70 years who had recovered from COVID-19.

The CDR3 nucleotides are TGTGCCAGCAGTTCCCTTGGACAGGGAAGAGCTTACGAGCAGTACTTC. Encoded protein: CASSSLGQGRAYEQYF. The V call is TRBV28, the J call TRBJ2-7, with TRBD1 matching 8 bases. The CDR3 is 16 amino acids. From germline, CDR1 is MDHEN and CDR2 SYDVKM. The J segment lost 4 bases and the V segment lost 4 bases, leaving 12 bases of the junction unmatched.